These T cell receptor beta chains were read from a single sample in a study of cytomegalovirus exposure and HLA in healthy donors. The repertoire was sequenced with immunoSEQ multiplex PCR; TCRdb's copy has only in-frame clones and lacks some. The repertoire holds 100,000 to 150,000 clones, with 75% to 85% as singletons. Source material: PBMCs. The receptors were sampled from a woman aged 45-59 years in good health and CMV-seropositive. Both conserved end residues are part of each CDR3. The D gene is left open where the match is weak.

TRBV7-6,-,TRBJ1-3,CASSLGEGASSGNTIYF,TGTGCCAGCAGCTTAGGGGAAGGGGCCTCCTCTGGAAACACCATATATTTT
TRBV4-3,-,TRBJ1-5,CASSQDASQPQHF,TGCGCCAGCAGCCAAGATGCGAGTCAGCCCCAGCATTTT
TRBV5-6,TRBD1,TRBJ2-7,CASSLGTGLREQYF,TGTGCCAGCAGCTTGGGGACAGGGCTCCGCGAGCAGTACTTC
TRBV29-1,-,TRBJ1-1,CSVDGGTLNTEAFF,TGCAGCGTTGATGGGGGGACGTTGAACACTGAAGCTTTCTTT
TRBV19,TRBD1,TRBJ2-7,CASRDRSNEQYF,TGTGCCAGCCGGGACAGGTCTAACGAGCAGTACTTC
TRBV4-3,-,TRBJ2-7,CASSQDAGAGYEQYF,TGCGCCAGCAGCCAAGACGCAGGGGCCGGGTACGAGCAGTACTTC
TRBV2,TRBD1,TRBJ1-4,CASSEQGAEGEKLFF,TGTGCCAGCAGTGAACAGGGGGCGGAGGGTGAAAAACTGTTTTTT
TRBV30,-,TRBJ1-2,CAWSVLSGGGYTF,TGTGCCTGGAGTGTACTATCAGGAGGTGGCTACACCTTC
TRBV25-1,-,TRBJ1-1,CASSRTGDYMNTEAFF,TGTGCCAGCAGCCGCACGGGGGATTACATGAACACTGAAGCTTTCTTT
TRBV9,-,TRBJ2-1,CASSSTTAGRSYNEQFF,TGTGCCAGCAGCTCCACGACAGCAGGACGCTCCTACAATGAGCAGTTCTTC